This is a list of T cell receptor beta chains from one sample in a study of cytomegalovirus exposure and HLA in healthy donors. Sequenced by immunoSEQ multiplex PCR; TCRdb stores in-frame clones only, minus some. This sample has about 190,000 clones, with 84% found just once. The source material was PBMCs. Receptors were obtained from a young man in good health and CMV-seropositive. The conserved cysteine and the conserved F or W are not part of the CDR3 here.

>TRBV5-1|TRBJ2-3
ASSTSGRAVFADTQY
>TRBV28|TRBJ1-2
ASSRESYYGYT
>TRBV6-5|TRBJ1-1
ASSYETGAGTEAF
>TRBV2|TRBJ2-1
ASMASGGNEQF
>TRBV5-1|TRBJ2-7
ASSRVDSYEQY
>TRBV7-9|TRBJ1-3
ASSLAPGNTIY
>TRBV7-3|TRBJ2-5
ASSPGLDQETQY
>TRBV7-3|TRBJ2-1
ASSLIRASGSNEQF
>TRBV7-8|TRBJ2-7
ASSSGGNRGRGEQY
>TRBV5-6|TRBJ2-1
ASSLGLAGGAEQF